Listed here is a single TCR beta chain. This sample stems from a study of blood T cell repertoires in COVID-19. Germline V lookup: CDR1 SNHLY, CDR2 FYNNEI. V was cut by 5 bases and J by 4 bases, with 15 bases left in between. The CDR3 has 15 amino acids. Method: immunoSEQ multiplex PCR; TCRdb's copy keeps in-frame clones and lacks some. This table has 60,000 to 75,000 clones, 82% appearing once. Sequenced: peripheral blood. V is TRBV2 and J is TRBJ1-3; D gene ambiguous. The receptor comes from a woman of 80 years or more with acute or convalescent COVID-19. The CDR3 here is CASSSQVFEGNTIYF. CDR3 bases: TGTGCCAGCAGTTCGCAGGTTTTTGAAGGAAACACCATATATTTT.